Sequencing of this TCR beta chain was carried out in a study of CD8+ T cells in alopecia areata. The CDR3 covers 14 residues. Trimming left V 5 bases short and J 8 bases short, with 15 bases between. CDR1 is MNHNS and CDR2 is SASEGT in the germline V gene. Treatment noted: oral pan-JAK inhibitor, 5-10 mg twice daily. RNA was extracted and reverse transcribed into cDNA as the sequencing template. The data were produced by immunoSEQ multiplex PCR, yet TCRdb's version contains in-frame clones alone and is incomplete. Seen here are roughly 110,000 clones, approximately 51% observed once, and the top ten hold about 3.4%.

The rearrangement links TRBV6-1 to TRBJ1-4; D is undetermined. This sample comprised CD4+ T cells sorted from blood, obtained at week 24, from a patient treated with tofacitinib. The TCR comes from a human donor with alopecia areata. CDR3 region: CASSPRSPREKLFF. CDR3 nucleotides: TGTGCCAGCAGTCCCCGGTCCCCGCGGGAAAAACTGTTTTTT.